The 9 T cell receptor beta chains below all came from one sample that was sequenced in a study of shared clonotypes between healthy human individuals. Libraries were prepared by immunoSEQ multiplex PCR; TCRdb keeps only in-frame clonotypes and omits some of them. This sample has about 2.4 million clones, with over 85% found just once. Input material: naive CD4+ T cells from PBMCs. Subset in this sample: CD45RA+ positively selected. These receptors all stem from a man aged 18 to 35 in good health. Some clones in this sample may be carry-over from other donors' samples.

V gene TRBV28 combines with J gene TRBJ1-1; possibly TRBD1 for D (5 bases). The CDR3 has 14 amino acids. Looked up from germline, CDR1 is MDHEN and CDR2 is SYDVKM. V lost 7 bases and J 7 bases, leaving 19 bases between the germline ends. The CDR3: CASTSGPQGGEAFF. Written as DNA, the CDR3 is TGTGCCAGCACCTCCGGGCCTCAGGGAGGTGAAGCTTTCTTT.

The chain's CDR3 is CASTKQTGSGYGYTF. In nucleotides, the CDR3 is TGTGCCAGCACCAAGCAGACAGGATCGGGCTATGGCTACACCTTC. The genes are TRBV5-6 and TRBJ1-2, with D possibly TRBD1 on 6 matching bases. The V gene lost 6 bases and the J gene lost 4 bases, with 19 bases spanning the gap. This CDR3 spans 15 amino acids. CDR1 SGHDT and CDR2 YYEEEE come from the germline V gene.

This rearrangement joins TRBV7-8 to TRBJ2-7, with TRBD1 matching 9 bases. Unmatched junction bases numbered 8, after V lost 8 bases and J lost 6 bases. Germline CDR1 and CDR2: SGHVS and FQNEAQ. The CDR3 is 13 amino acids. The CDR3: CASLHRQGGEQYF. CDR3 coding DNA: TGTGCCAGCCTACATAGACAGGGGGGCGAGCAGTACTTC.

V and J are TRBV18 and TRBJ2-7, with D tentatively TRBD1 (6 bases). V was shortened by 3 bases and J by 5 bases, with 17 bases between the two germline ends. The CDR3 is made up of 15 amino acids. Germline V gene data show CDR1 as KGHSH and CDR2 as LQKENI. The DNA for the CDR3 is TGTGCCAGCTCACCGTTTCTGGCAGGGGCTGACGAGCAGTACTTC. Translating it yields CASSPFLAGADEQYF.

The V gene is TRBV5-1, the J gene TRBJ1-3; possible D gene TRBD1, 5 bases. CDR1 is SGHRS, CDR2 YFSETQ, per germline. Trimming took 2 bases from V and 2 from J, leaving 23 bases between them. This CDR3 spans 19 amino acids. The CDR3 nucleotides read TGCGCCAGCAGCTTAGTGACAGCAGGACGAGTTTCTACTGGAAACACCATATATTTT. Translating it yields CASSLVTAGRVSTGNTIYF.

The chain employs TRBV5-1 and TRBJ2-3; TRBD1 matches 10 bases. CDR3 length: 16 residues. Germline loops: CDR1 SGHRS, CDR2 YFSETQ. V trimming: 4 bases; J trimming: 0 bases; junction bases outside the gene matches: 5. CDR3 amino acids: CASSPGDRGSTDTQYF. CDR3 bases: TGCGCCAGCAGCCCGGGGGACAGGGGAAGCACAGATACGCAGTATTTT.

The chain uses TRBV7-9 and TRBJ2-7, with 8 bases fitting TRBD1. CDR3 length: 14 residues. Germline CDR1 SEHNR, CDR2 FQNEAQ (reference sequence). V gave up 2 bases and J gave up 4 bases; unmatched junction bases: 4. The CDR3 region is CASSLTGGNYEQYF. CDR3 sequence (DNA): TGTGCCAGCAGCTTAACAGGGGGTAATTACGAGCAGTACTTC. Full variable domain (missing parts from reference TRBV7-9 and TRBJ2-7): DTGVSQNPRHKITKRGQNVTFRCDPISEHNRLYWYRQTLGQGPEFLTYFQNEAQLEKSRLLSDRFSAERPKGSFSTLEIQRTEQGDSAMYLCASSLTGGNYEQYFGPGTRLTVT.

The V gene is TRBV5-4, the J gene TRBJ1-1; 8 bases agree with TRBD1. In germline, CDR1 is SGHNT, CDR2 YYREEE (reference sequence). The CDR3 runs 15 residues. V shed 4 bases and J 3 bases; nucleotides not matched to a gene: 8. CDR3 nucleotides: TGTGCCAGCAGCACAGGGGGATGGTCGGACACTGAAGCTTTCTTT. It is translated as CASSTGGWSDTEAFF. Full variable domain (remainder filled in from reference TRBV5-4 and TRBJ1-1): ETGVTQSPTHLIKTRGQQVTLRCSSQSGHNTVSWYQQALGQGPQFIFQYYREEENGRGNFPPRFSGLQFPNYSSELNVNALELDDSALYLCASSTGGWSDTEAFFGQGTRLTVV.

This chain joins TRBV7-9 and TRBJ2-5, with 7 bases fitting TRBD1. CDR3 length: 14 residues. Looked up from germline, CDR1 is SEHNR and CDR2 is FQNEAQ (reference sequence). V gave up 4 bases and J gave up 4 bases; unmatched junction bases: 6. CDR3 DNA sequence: TGTGCCAGCAGCTCACCACAGGGGTCAGAGACCCAGTACTTC. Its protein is CASSSPQGSETQYF.